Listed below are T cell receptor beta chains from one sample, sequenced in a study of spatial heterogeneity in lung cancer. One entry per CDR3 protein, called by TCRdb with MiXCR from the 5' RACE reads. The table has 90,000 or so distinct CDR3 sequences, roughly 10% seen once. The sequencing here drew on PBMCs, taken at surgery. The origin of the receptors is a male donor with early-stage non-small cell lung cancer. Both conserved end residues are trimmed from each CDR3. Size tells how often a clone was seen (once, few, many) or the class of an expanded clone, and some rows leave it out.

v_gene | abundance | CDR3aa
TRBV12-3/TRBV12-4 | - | ASSLADSQPQH
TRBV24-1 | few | ATQTRTQPQH
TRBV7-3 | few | ASSPTGQGSPLH
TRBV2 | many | ASAKEAQETQY
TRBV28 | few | ASQTGPTYYEQY
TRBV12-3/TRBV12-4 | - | ASSPYGGDEQY
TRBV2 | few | ASRERDSRNYGYT
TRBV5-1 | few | ASSLLEIAGADTQY
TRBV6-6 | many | ASTPLWTGELF
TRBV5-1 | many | ASSLATLSTDTQY
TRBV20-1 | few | SATPPGGEQF
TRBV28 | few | ASSSGTSGKNEQF
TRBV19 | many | ASSRGQKNTGELF
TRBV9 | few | ASSEGTSGRFAQF
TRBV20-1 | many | SAGRTVGEKLF
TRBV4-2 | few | ASSRGLAGGDEQF
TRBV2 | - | ASTLGLAGTYEQY
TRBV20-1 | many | SARDPGDNNQPQH
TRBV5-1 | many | ASSFRGLTQY
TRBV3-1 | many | ASSASGGYNEQF
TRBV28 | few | ASSTGGTPVSNTEAF
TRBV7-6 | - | ASSLTAQVAGELF
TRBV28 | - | ASPSQNTGELF
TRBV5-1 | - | ASSQGQGDTEAF
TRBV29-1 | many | SVFPSGHNEQF
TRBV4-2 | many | ASSRFDGTGGGNIQY
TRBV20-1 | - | SAVSGGPSSYNEQF
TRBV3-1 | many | ASSQDQGGVWNEQF
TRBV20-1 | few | SAMRIGTNEKLF